This TCR beta chain stems from a study of CD8 T cells in Susac syndrome. General study findings and limits: An acknowledgment was made by the study that its TCR sequencing and HLA analysis involved relatively few individuals.

RNA totalling roughly 0.5 to 1 ug underwent reverse transcription with random hexamers. One entry per CDR3 protein results from TCRdb running MiXCR on the immunoSEQ multiplex PCR reads. This repertoire shows some 300,000 distinct CDR3 sequences, 70% to 90% found once; its top ten account for 0.18%. With regard to this clonotype: What it recognizes is unknown.

Sequencing of TCR beta was carried out in blood CD8+ and CD4+ T cells. Sequences were obtained from CD8+ T cells from PBMCs. The receptor's source is a human donor with multiple sclerosis.

CDR3 protein: CASSLKANLAKNIQYF. CDR3 bases: TGTGCCAGCAGCTTAAAGGCCAACCTAGCCAAAAACATTCAGTACTTC. The chain uses TRBV7-9 and TRBJ2-4; D is unresolved. Germline CDR1 SEHNR, CDR2 FQNEAQ (reference sequence). CDR3 size: 16 residues. The germline V and J ends were trimmed by 2 bases and 0 bases, with 11 bases remaining between them.